These 12 T cell receptor beta chains came from one sample sequenced in a study of shared clonotypes between healthy human individuals. Measured with immunoSEQ multiplex PCR; TCRdb has only the in-frame clones, and not every one. The sample contains 2 million to 2.5 million clones, 85% to 95% of which appear only once. The sample consisted of naive CD4+ T cells from PBMCs. Subset given: CD45RA+ positively selected. Receptors were obtained from a man aged 18-30 years in good health. Some clones in this sample may be carry-over from other donors' samples.

This rearrangement joins TRBV7-3 to TRBJ2-1, with 9 nucleotides matching TRBD2. Looked up from germline, CDR1 is SGHTA and CDR2 is FQGTGA. Trimming at V came to 5 bases and at J to 4 bases, leaving 9 bases not matched to a gene. The CDR3 spans 16 residues. The CDR3 DNA reads TGTGCCAGCAGCCCGCTGACTAGCGGAGGATACAATGAGCAGTTCTTC. This codes for CASSPLTSGGYNEQFF.

The CDR3: CASSYGTGEKLFF. Written as DNA, the CDR3 is TGTGCCAGCAGTTACGGGACAGGGGAAAAACTGTTTTTT. The chain uses TRBV6-6 and TRBJ1-4, with TRBD1 identical over 9 bases. The germline CDR1 and CDR2 sequences are MNHNY and SVGAGI (reference sequence). The CDR3 totals 13 residues. With V trimmed by 2 bases and J by 8 bases, 0 bases remained unmatched.

This clone was observed a few times. V usage is TRBV6-6 and J usage is TRBJ1-1, with TRBD1 matching over 8 bases. V lost 6 bases and J lost 6; bases outside the gene matches: 12. CDR1 MNHNY and CDR2 SVGAGI come from the germline V gene (reference sequence). The CDR3 sequence is 15 residues long. In DNA form, the CDR3 reads TGTGCCAGCAGACTTTGGACAGGGAATATGGCTGAAGCTTTCTTT. This sequence encodes CASRLWTGNMAEAFF.

The chain has TRBV11-3 and TRBJ2-2, with TRBD2 identical over 13 bases. The CDR3 runs 17 residues. Germline CDR1 SGHNT, CDR2 YENEEA. V lost 5 bases to trimming and J lost 4 bases; unmatched junction nucleotides: 7. CDR3 loop: CASSTRTSGSVTGELFF. The CDR3 DNA sequence: TGTGCCAGCAGCACTCGGACTAGCGGGAGTGTCACCGGGGAGCTGTTTTTT.

The chain is built from TRBV11-3 and TRBJ2-5; 11 nucleotides line up with TRBD2. Per germline, CDR1 SGHNT and CDR2 YENEEA. The V segment lost 4 bases and the J segment 5 bases; nucleotides outside the gene matches: 9. This CDR3 has 16 residues. As DNA, the CDR3 is TGTGCCAGCAGCTCCAAGACTAGCGGGACCTTGGAGACCCAGTACTTC. This codes for CASSSKTSGTLETQYF. Complete variable domain (other parts from reference TRBV11-3 and TRBJ2-5): EAGVVQSPRYKIIEKKQPVAFWCNPISGHNTLYWYLQNLGQGPELLIRYENEEAVDDSQLPKDRFSAERLKGVDSTLKIQPAELGDSAVYLCASSSKTSGTLETQYFGPGTRLLVL.

As to this clone: Different DNA sequences within this sample yield the same CDR3. V and J are TRBV5-1 and TRBJ2-1; D not certain. The ends were cut back, 0 bases at V and 0 bases at J, with 7 bases in the middle. CDR1 is SGHRS, CDR2 YFSETQ, per germline. This CDR3 contains 15 residues. CDR3 DNA: TGCGCCAGCAGCTTGGCCCTAGGCTCCTACAATGAGCAGTTCTTC. Translating gives CASSLALGSYNEQFF.

This chain links TRBV7-9 with TRBJ1-2, with TRBD1 as a possible D gene (6 bases). V shed 5 bases and J shed 0 bases, with 22 bases lying between them. Germline loops: CDR1 SEHNR, CDR2 FQNEAQ (reference sequence). The CDR3 totals 18 residues. This CDR3 reads CASSPYRDNYAANYGYTF. As DNA, the CDR3 is TGTGCCAGCAGCCCCTACCGGGACAACTACGCTGCTAACTATGGCTACACCTTC.

This clone was picked up one time. The CDR3 DNA reads TGTGCCAGCAGTTATAGGGGGTTTACCTATGGCTACACCTTC. This encodes CASSYRGFTYGYTF. The chain has TRBV6-9 and TRBJ1-2; tentative D call: TRBD1 (6 bases). The germline gives CDR1 MNHGY, CDR2 SVAAGI. V was clipped by 2 bases and J by 4 bases, with 11 bases between them. The CDR3 is 14 residues long.

The J gene is TRBJ1-3, the V gene TRBV11-2; D gene ambiguous. Germline assignment: CDR1 SGHAT and CDR2 FQNNGV. The CDR3 sequence is 12 residues long. Trimming cost V 1 base and J 6 bases, with 4 bases left between them. CDR3 sequence: CASSLALNTIYF. CDR3 nucleotide sequence: TGTGCCAGCAGCTTAGCTTTAAACACCATATATTTT.

The chain recombines TRBV18 with TRBJ2-2, with 9 nucleotides matching TRBD1. The junction had 8 bases not matched to a gene; V was cut back by 4 bases and J by 2 bases. Germline CDR1 is KGHSH and CDR2 is LQKENI. The CDR3 sequence is 17 residues long. Here the CDR3 reads CASSQYWTGDNTGELFF. CDR3 DNA: TGTGCCAGCTCACAGTATTGGACAGGGGATAACACCGGGGAGCTGTTTTTT.

The rearrangement links TRBV15 to TRBJ1-5; 11 positions match TRBD1. The CDR3 has 14 amino acids. Germline loops: CDR1 LNHNV, CDR2 YYDKDF (reference sequence). V dropped 8 bases and J dropped 4; count of bases not matched to a gene: 4. The DNA for the CDR3 is TGTGCCACCCGGACAGGGGGCTATAATCAGCCCCAGCATTTT. This encodes CATRTGGYNQPQHF.

The J gene is TRBJ1-2, the V gene TRBV29-1; the match to TRBD1 covers 9 bases. Germline CDR1 reads SQVTM; CDR2 reads ANQGSEA. With 5 bases clipped from V and 3 bases from J, the junction kept 7 bases outside the gene matches. This CDR3 has 14 residues. This CDR3 reads CSVSSTGGDYGYTF. CDR3 DNA sequence: TGCAGCGTTTCCTCGACAGGGGGAGACTATGGCTACACCTTC.